The 22 T cell receptor beta chains in this list originate from one sample, sequenced in a study of shared clonotypes between healthy human individuals. TCRdb's table, derived via immunoSEQ multiplex PCR, lists solely in-frame clones and lacks some. The sample has about 2.3 million clones; around 93% are singletons. The source material was naive CD4+ T cells from PBMCs. The sample's subset: CD45RA+ positively selected. These receptors were collected from a man in his late teens or twenties in good health. Some clones in this sample may be carry-over from other donors' samples.

CDR3 nucleotide sequence: TGTGCCAGCAGCCCCCAGGGTATCACTGAAGCTTTCTTT. Translating it yields CASSPQGITEAFF. The chain is built from TRBV7-9 and TRBJ1-1; D possibly corresponds to TRBD1 (5 bases). Looked up from germline, CDR1 is SEHNR and CDR2 is FQNEAQ (reference sequence). The germline V and J ends were trimmed by 5 bases and 4 bases, with 11 bases remaining between them. The CDR3 contains 13 residues.

CDR3 DNA sequence: TGTGCCACCAGCTCTGAGGTGGCGGGTACGCAGTATTTT. It specifies CATSSEVAGTQYF. This sequence joins TRBV15 and TRBJ2-3, with a tentative D call TRBD2 (5 bases). Germline CDR1 and CDR2: LNHNV and YYDKDF (reference sequence). V was pared by 5 bases and J by 8 bases, with 14 bases between. CDR3 length equals 13 residues.

The chain has TRBV11-3 and TRBJ1-1; D gene ambiguous. This CDR3 contains 15 residues. Germline CDR1 SGHNT, CDR2 YENEEA. With 5 bases removed from V and 0 bases from J, the gap between germline ends came to 13 bases. The CDR3 DNA reads TGTGCCAGCAGCCCAGGAGGTTCGATGAACACTGAAGCTTTCTTT. It is translated as CASSPGGSMNTEAFF.

Worth noting for this clone: The sample carries other DNA sequences with the same CDR3. The chain uses TRBV7-2 and TRBJ1-5; a possible D gene is TRBD1 (5 bases). Germline values: CDR1 SGHTA, CDR2 FQGNSA. This CDR3 has 15 amino acids. Trimming left V 1 base short and J 1 base short, with 8 bases between. CDR3 protein: CASSLVGDSNQPQHF. The CDR3 nucleotides are TGTGCCAGCAGCTTAGTAGGGGACAGCAATCAGCCCCAGCATTTT.

This clone was recorded once. This chain uses TRBV7-3 with TRBJ2-3, with D uncertain. V shed 1 base and J shed 0 bases, with 11 bases lying between them. Germline loops: CDR1 SGHTA, CDR2 FQGTGA. The CDR3 extends over 16 amino acids. The CDR3 protein is CASSLSAWSSTDTQYF. The DNA for the CDR3 is TGTGCCAGCAGCTTAAGCGCGTGGTCTAGCACAGATACGCAGTATTTT.

The V gene is TRBV9, the J gene TRBJ2-5; 8 bases align to TRBD1. V lost 6 bases and J lost 2; bases outside the gene matches: 6. The germline CDR1 and CDR2 sequences are SGDLS and YYNGEE. This CDR3 is 14 amino acids long. The CDR3 DNA follows: TGTGCCAGCACCTCAGGGGGCATACAAGAGACCCAGTACTTC. This codes for CASTSGGIQETQYF.

The chain recombines TRBV5-4 with TRBJ2-1, with 8 bases matching TRBD1. This CDR3 has 14 amino acids. Germline trimming cut 4 bases from V and 5 bases from J; bases unmatched to any gene: 5. Germline assignment: CDR1 SGHNT and CDR2 YYREEE (reference sequence). The CDR3, as DNA: TGTGCCAGCAGCGCGGGACAGGTAAACAATGAGCAGTTCTTC. It translates to CASSAGQVNNEQFF. Drawing the rest from reference TRBV5-4 and TRBJ2-1, the complete variable domain is ETGVTQSPTHLIKTRGQQVTLRCSSQSGHNTVSWYQQALGQGPQFIFQYYREEENGRGNFPPRFSGLQFPNYSSELNVNALELDDSALYLCASSAGQVNNEQFFGPGTRLTVL.

The genes are TRBV4-2 and TRBJ1-4; 9 nucleotides line up with TRBD1. The germline V gene has CDR1 LGHNA and CDR2 YNFKEQ. V shed 4 bases, J shed 7 bases, and the junction held 4 bases outside the gene matches. The CDR3 extends over 14 amino acids. The CDR3 sequence is CASSPGTGFEKLFF. Here the CDR3 DNA reads TGTGCCAGCAGCCCCGGGACAGGGTTTGAAAAACTGTTTTTT.

J is TRBJ1-4 and V is TRBV4-1; D is unresolved. The germline V and J ends were trimmed by 6 bases and 15 bases, with 14 bases remaining between them. This CDR3 spans 11 amino acids. In germline, CDR1 is MGHRA, CDR2 YSYEKL. The CDR3 DNA sequence: TGCGCCAGCAGTAACGACGTTGGGTTGTTTTTT. Amino acid sequence: CASSNDVGLFF.

V and J are TRBV6-1 and TRBJ2-3, with a tentative D call TRBD1 (6 bases). With 11 bases removed from V and 8 bases from J, the gap between germline ends came to 23 bases. This CDR3 has 14 amino acids. Germline V lookup: CDR1 MNHNS, CDR2 SASEGT. CDR3 nucleotides: TGTGCCTCCAGCGTTCAGGGGCCCCCCCGTACGCAGTATTTT. Translated, it gives CASSVQGPPRTQYF.

The genes are TRBV28 and TRBJ2-7, with a tentative D call TRBD2 (6 bases). Germline CDR1 and CDR2: MDHEN and SYDVKM. The CDR3 sequence is 15 residues long. Trimming removed 5 bases from V and 0 bases from J, with 14 bases in between. CDR3 in amino acids: CASSLPGAVSYEQYF. The CDR3 nucleotides read TGTGCCAGCAGTCTCCCGGGAGCGGTCTCCTACGAGCAGTACTTC.

The J gene is TRBJ2-1, the V gene TRBV18; the D gene is possibly TRBD1 (5 bases). The V gene's germline CDR1 is KGHSH and CDR2 LQKENI. Trimming left V 4 bases short and J 1 base short, with 11 bases between. This CDR3 is 15 amino acids long. The CDR3 region is CASSLQGTSYNEQFF. In nucleotides, the CDR3 is TGTGCCAGCTCACTCCAGGGAACTTCCTACAATGAGCAGTTCTTC.

This sequence joins TRBV6-1 and TRBJ2-3, with 7 bases identical to TRBD2. V lost 2 bases to trimming and J lost 5 bases; unmatched junction nucleotides: 7. The CDR3 length is 15 residues. Germline V lookup: CDR1 MNHNS, CDR2 SASEGT. CDR3 in amino acids: CASSESGGWIDTQYF. Here the CDR3 DNA reads TGTGCCAGCAGTGAATCGGGGGGATGGATAGATACGCAGTATTTT.

Worth noting for this clone: The same CDR3 arises from other DNA sequences in this sample as well. The chain links TRBV5-8 to TRBJ2-3; 7 bases agree with TRBD1. From germline, CDR1 is SGHTS and CDR2 YDEGEE. After removal of 3 bases from V and 3 bases from J, the junction contained 7 bases not matched to a gene. This CDR3 is built from 15 residues. The CDR3 nucleotides read TGTGCCAGCAGCTACCGACAGGGTTTGACAGATACGCAGTATTTT. It encodes CASSYRQGLTDTQYF. Combining the CDR3 with reference TRBV5-8 and TRBJ2-3 gives the whole variable domain EAGVTQSPTHLIKTRGQQATLRCSPISGHTSVYWYQQALGLGLQFLLWYDEGEERNRGNFPPRFSGRQFPNYSSELNVNALELEDSALYLCASSYRQGLTDTQYFGPGTRLTVL.

The rearrangement uses TRBV25-1 and TRBJ1-1; D not resolved. The CDR3 totals 13 residues. Per germline, CDR1 MGHDK and CDR2 SYGVNS. V gave up 7 bases and J gave up 1 base, with 10 bases separating them. Written as DNA, the CDR3 is TGTGCCAGCATACGGGCGGGGAACACTGAAGCTTTCTTT. Translation: CASIRAGNTEAFF.

The chain carries TRBV11-2 and TRBJ2-7; 9 nucleotides agree with TRBD1. The germline CDR1 and CDR2 sequences are SGHAT and FQNNGV. This CDR3 contains 14 residues. Trimming at V came to 5 bases and at J to 3 bases, leaving 5 bases not matched to a gene. The CDR3 reads CASSPRDRVYEQYF. The DNA for the CDR3 is TGTGCCAGCAGCCCCCGGGACAGGGTCTACGAGCAGTACTTC. The full variable domain, in which reference TRBV11-2 and TRBJ2-7 provide the parts outside the CDR3, is EAGVAQSPRYKIIEKRQSVAFWCNPISGHATLYWYQQILGQGPKLLIQFQNNGVVDDSQLPKDRFSAERLKGVDSTLKIQPAKLEDSAVYLCASSPRDRVYEQYFGPGTRLTVT.

This chain uses TRBV6-5 with TRBJ1-5; unclear D gene. Per germline, CDR1 MNHEY and CDR2 SVGAGI. V lost 5 bases, J lost 6 bases, and 11 bases lay in between. The CDR3 is made up of 13 amino acids. As DNA, the CDR3 is TGTGCCAGCAGTGACCGGAGCGGTCAGCCCCAGCATTTT. The encoded protein is CASSDRSGQPQHF.

The genes are TRBV19 and TRBJ1-5; D remains ambiguous. This CDR3 region has 17 residues. The germline V gene encodes CDR1 LNHDA and CDR2 SQIVND (reference sequence). The germline V and J ends were trimmed by 2 bases and 2 bases, with 16 bases remaining between them. In DNA form, the CDR3 reads TGTGCCAGTAGTATAAGAGGAGCGTATGGCGGCAATCAGCCCCAGCATTTT. This encodes CASSIRGAYGGNQPQHF.

The V and J genes are TRBV5-8 and TRBJ1-4, with D unresolved. Looked up from germline, CDR1 is SGHTS and CDR2 is YDEGEE. The CDR3 is made up of 13 amino acids. Trimming removed 7 bases from V and 2 bases from J, with 9 bases in between. CDR3 bases: TGTGCCAGCGGGCCTGGGACTAATGAAAAACTGTTTTTT. This translates into CASGPGTNEKLFF.

The chain is built from TRBV30 and TRBJ2-5; 11 bases line up with TRBD2. Germline V CDR1 and CDR2: GTSNPN, SVGIG (reference sequence). Trimming cost V 2 bases and J 5 bases; bases outside gene matches: 7. This CDR3 comprises 15 residues. CDR3 nucleotides: TGTGCCTGGAGTCGAACTAGCGGGAGTATGGAGACCCAGTACTTC. Translating it yields CAWSRTSGSMETQYF.

The rearrangement uses TRBV27 and TRBJ2-7; 8 bases line up with TRBD2. Germline CDR1 is MNHEY and CDR2 is SMNVEV (reference sequence). V trimming: 6 bases; J trimming: 2 bases; junction bases outside the gene matches: 18. This CDR3 is built from 18 residues. The DNA of the CDR3 is TGTGCCAGCAGCCCCAGTCGGTTGACCAGCGGGGGCCCCTACGAGCAGTACTTC. Translating gives CASSPSRLTSGGPYEQYF.

This sequence joins TRBV5-6 and TRBJ2-5; D is possibly TRBD1 or TRBD2 (5 bases each). The CDR3 consists of 15 residues. Germline CDR1 is SGHDT and CDR2 is YYEEEE. V gave up 3 bases and J gave up 5 bases, with 17 bases separating them. The CDR3 spells CASSSIRGTSETQYF. The CDR3 nucleotides are TGTGCCAGCAGCTCCATTAGAGGGACCTCGGAGACCCAGTACTTC.